What follows are 14 T cell receptor beta chains derived from one specimen sequenced in a study of blood T cell repertoires in COVID-19. Clones were sequenced by immunoSEQ multiplex PCR, and TCRdb holds only the in-frame ones, with some missing. Altogether roughly 250,000 clones are present, about four fifths being singletons, with the ten largest covering less than 5.5%. The sample taken for sequencing was peripheral blood. The receptors were sampled from a man aged 45-60 years with active or convalescent COVID-19.

As regards this clone: A much larger clone differs from this one at a single base, so this may be a read error. J is TRBJ2-7 and V is TRBV5-5; tentatively, D is TRBD2 (5 bases). The CDR3 runs to 13 residues. The V gene lost 2 bases and the J gene lost 0 bases, with 6 bases spanning the gap. Germline values: CDR1 SGHKS, CDR2 YYEKEE (reference sequence). CDR3: CASSFGVSYEQYF. The CDR3 coding sequence is TGTGCCAGCAGCTTCGGGGTCTCCTACGAGCAGTACTTC.

This rearrangement joins TRBV7-2 to TRBJ2-7, with D perhaps matching TRBD2 (5 bases). The CDR3 is made up of 15 amino acids. The V end was cut by 2 bases, the J end by 4 bases, with 15 bases between. CDR1 is SGHTA and CDR2 is FQGNSA in the germline V gene. The CDR3 is CASSLFATEEYEQYF. As DNA, the CDR3 is TGTGCCAGCAGCTTATTCGCGACGGAGGAATACGAGCAGTACTTC.

The chain links TRBV30 to TRBJ2-7; 12 nucleotides match TRBD2. Germline V gene lookup returns CDR1 GTSNPN and CDR2 SVGIG (reference sequence). The CDR3 sequence is 15 residues long. Trimming removed 2 bases from V and 3 bases from J; junction bases left unmatched: 5. For the CDR3, the DNA is TGTGCCTGGAGTTCCGGACTAGCGGGGTACTACGAGCAGTACTTC. Its protein product is CAWSSGLAGYYEQYF. The entire variable domain, with the rest obtained from reference TRBV30 and TRBJ2-7, is as follows: SQTIHQWPATLVQPVGSPLSLECTVEGTSNPNLYWYRQAAGRGLQLLFYSVGIGQISSEVPQNLSASRPQDRQFILSSKKLLLSDSGFYLCAWSSGLAGYYEQYFGPGTRLTVT.

This clone was seen a handful of times. V gene TRBV7-8 combines with J gene TRBJ2-5; D gene uncertain. CDR1 is SGHVS and CDR2 is FQNEAQ in the germline V gene. Trimming removed 4 bases at V and 0 bases at J, with 21 bases between. This CDR3 is 18 amino acids long. The CDR3 spells CASSSLDWHTQYQETQYF. For the CDR3, the DNA is TGTGCCAGCAGCTCGCTCGACTGGCACACCCAGTACCAAGAGACCCAGTACTTC.

The genes are TRBV27 and TRBJ1-6, with D possibly TRBD1 on 5 matching bases. CDR1 and CDR2 (germline): MNHEY, SMNVEV (reference sequence). The CDR3 is 14 residues long. With 7 bases removed from V and 8 bases from J, the gap between germline ends came to 15 bases. CDR3 DNA sequence: TGTGCCAGCACCAGTAGGGGATGGGATTCACCCCTCCACTTT. Translation gives CASTSRGWDSPLHF.

This chain joins TRBV11-3 and TRBJ1-1; 7 positions match TRBD1. CDR3 length: 12 residues. Losses at the gene ends were 5 bases for V and 7 bases for J; bases not matched to a gene: 4. CDR1 and CDR2 from the germline V gene are SGHNT and YENEEA. The CDR3 reads CASSTQGGEAFF. The CDR3 coding sequence is TGTGCCAGCAGCACCCAGGGGGGTGAAGCTTTCTTT.

The chain recombines TRBV5-1 with TRBJ2-7; 9 positions match TRBD2. CDR3 length: 13 residues. In germline, CDR1 is SGHRS, CDR2 YFSETQ. V was pared by 3 bases and J by 3 bases, with 1 base of the junction left unmatched. CDR3 amino acids: CASSSLAGYEQYF. CDR3 in DNA: TGCGCCAGCAGCTCACTAGCGGGCTACGAGCAGTACTTC.

This sequence joins TRBV6-6 and TRBJ1-6; D not certain. The length of the CDR3 is 14 residues. CDR1 and CDR2 from the germline V gene are MNHNY and SVGAGI (reference sequence). Trimming took off 2 bases at V and 5 bases at J, with 7 bases between the two ends. CDR3 DNA sequence: TGTGCCAGCAGTTACCCCCTTGATAATTCACCCCTCCACTTT. Residues: CASSYPLDNSPLHF.

This clone was seen a few times. The chain employs TRBV9 and TRBJ1-2; 7 nucleotides line up with TRBD1. Germline assignment: CDR1 SGDLS and CDR2 YYNGEE. The CDR3 has 14 amino acids. J gave up 4 bases and V 0 bases, and 3 bases lay outside the gene matches. The CDR3 region is CASSVAQGTYGYTF. The CDR3 DNA reads TGTGCCAGCAGCGTAGCACAGGGGACCTATGGCTACACCTTC.

This rearrangement joins TRBV30 to TRBJ2-7; D perhaps matches TRBD1 (6 bases). Trimming took 2 bases from V and 2 from J, leaving 16 bases between them. The CDR3 totals 15 residues. Germline values: CDR1 GTSNPN, CDR2 SVGIG (reference sequence). CDR3 nucleotide sequence: TGTGCCTGGAGTCCTGGACAGCCCGGGGCCTACGAGCAGTACTTC. It specifies CAWSPGQPGAYEQYF.

The chain recombines TRBV3-1 (or the pseudogene TRBV3-2) with TRBJ2-1; 10 positions match TRBD2. The length of the CDR3 is 14 residues. The V and J ends lost 2 bases and 9 bases, in that order; junction bases with no gene match: 4. Germline loops: CDR1 LGHDT, CDR2 YNNKEL (reference sequence). CDR3 residues: CASSQLAGDAEQFF. The CDR3 DNA reads as TGTGCCAGCAGCCAACTAGCGGGGGACGCTGAGCAGTTCTTC.

This clone was counted once. The rearrangement links TRBV7-9 to TRBJ2-5; 11 positions agree with TRBD1. With 5 bases clipped from V and 4 bases from J, the junction kept 9 bases outside the gene matches. The CDR3 length is 16 residues. CDR1 is SEHNR and CDR2 is FQNEAQ in the germline V gene (reference sequence). The CDR3 sequence is CASSPGFGTGGETQYF. The CDR3 DNA sequence: TGTGCCAGCAGCCCCGGTTTCGGGACAGGGGGAGAGACCCAGTACTTC.

The V call is TRBV11-2, the J call TRBJ2-1; a possible D gene is TRBD2 (6 bases). Germline V gene lookup returns CDR1 SGHAT and CDR2 FQNNGV. V was cut by 6 bases and J by 4 bases, with 19 bases left in between. The CDR3 loop spans 16 amino acids. Here the CDR3 reads CASSSAGSPSYNEQFF. In DNA form, the CDR3 reads TGTGCCAGCAGTTCCGCGGGGTCCCCCTCTTACAATGAGCAGTTCTTC.

The chain uses TRBV7-8 and TRBJ1-2; D is possibly TRBD1 (6 bases). V was cut by 1 base and J by 8 bases, with 17 bases left in between. CDR3 length: 15 residues. Germline CDR1 reads SGHVS; CDR2 reads FQNEAQ. CDR3 protein: CASSLDGGAENGYTF. CDR3 DNA sequence: TGTGCCAGCAGCTTAGATGGGGGGGCGGAGAACGGCTACACCTTC.